This TCR beta chain was captured by sequencing in a study of radiotherapy plus CTLA-4 blockade in lung cancer. Germline V gene sequence: CDR1 SGHRS, CDR2 YFSETQ. Germline trimming cut 5 bases from V and 6 bases from J; bases unmatched to any gene: 14. The CDR3 consists of 16 residues. Whole-study results and caveats: The best predictor of response was reported to be early blood T cell clone dynamics, with interferon-beta. An expansion of tumor-derived TCR clones occurred in blood after radiotherapy plus ipilimumab.

As concerns this clone: Antigen unknown.

CTLA-4 blockade using ipilimumab, together with focal radiation, was received by patients with chemo-refractory metastatic non-small-cell lung cancer. Assay used: immunoSEQ multiplex PCR; TCRdb lists only in-frame clones, some missing. The sample carries about 53,000 clones, roughly 86% recorded once. J is TRBJ2-3 and V is TRBV5-1, with TRBD1 matching over 8 bases. This sequence was found in a human donor with non-small cell lung cancer whose response to radiotherapy plus ipilimumab could not be evaluated. This material consisted of peripheral blood, taken from a patient treated with radiotherapy plus ipilimumab. In DNA, the CDR3 is TGCGCCAGCAGTTTAGACTCAGGGGGCGCAGGGGATACGCAGTATTTT. This codes for CASSLDSGGAGDTQYF.